Reported below is one T cell receptor (beta chain). As yet, its antigen is unknown. These data originate in a study of T cell responses to AZD1222 COVID-19 vaccine. General study findings and limits: Nearly half of unique spike-specific TCRs reportedly avoided B.1.351 and B.1.1.7 mutated regions. Repertoire samples came only from after the peak T cell response. Clonal diversity was possibly underestimated; the donors were predominantly white British and more often female. Spike was spanned by vaccine-associated CD4 TCRs, with dominance at 160-218 and 743-854.

Germline lookup yields CDR1 SGHRS and CDR2 YFSETQ. V was pared by 5 bases and J by 0 bases, with 6 bases between. The CDR3 totals 13 residues. This table comes from immunoSEQ multiplex PCR, and its TCRdb copy is limited to in-frame clones, with some not included. The table has 60,000 to 100,000 clones, 92% seen once. This sequence was found in an adult in good health. The specimen comprised peripheral blood, sampled on day 0 of MenACWY control vaccination. This chain connects TRBV5-1 to TRBJ1-5; D gene uncertain. The CDR3, as DNA: TGCGCCAGCAGTCTAAGTAGCAATCAGCCCCAGCATTTT. Its protein product is CASSLSSNQPQHF.